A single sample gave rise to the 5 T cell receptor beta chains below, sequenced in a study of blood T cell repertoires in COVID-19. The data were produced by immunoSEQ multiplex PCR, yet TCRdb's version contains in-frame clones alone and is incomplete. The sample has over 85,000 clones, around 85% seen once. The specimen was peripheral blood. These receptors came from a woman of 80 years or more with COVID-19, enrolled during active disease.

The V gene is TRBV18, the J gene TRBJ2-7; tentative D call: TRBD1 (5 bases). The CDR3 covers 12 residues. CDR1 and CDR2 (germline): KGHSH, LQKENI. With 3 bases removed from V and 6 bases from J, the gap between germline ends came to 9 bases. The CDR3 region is CASSPQGLEQYF. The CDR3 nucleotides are TGTGCCAGCTCACCGCAGGGTCTCGAGCAGTACTTC.

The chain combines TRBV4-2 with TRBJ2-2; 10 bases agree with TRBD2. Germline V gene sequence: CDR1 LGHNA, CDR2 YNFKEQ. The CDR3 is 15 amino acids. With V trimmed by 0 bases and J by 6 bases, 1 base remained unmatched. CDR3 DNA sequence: TGTGCCAGCAGCCAAGAGCTAGCGGGAGCCGGGGAGCTGTTTTTT. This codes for CASSQELAGAGELFF.

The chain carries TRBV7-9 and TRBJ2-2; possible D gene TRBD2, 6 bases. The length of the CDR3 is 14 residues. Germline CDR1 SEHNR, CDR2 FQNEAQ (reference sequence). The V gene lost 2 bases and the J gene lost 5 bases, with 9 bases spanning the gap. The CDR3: CASSLRRGTGELFF. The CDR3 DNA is TGTGCCAGCAGCTTACGACGGGGGACCGGGGAGCTGTTTTTT.

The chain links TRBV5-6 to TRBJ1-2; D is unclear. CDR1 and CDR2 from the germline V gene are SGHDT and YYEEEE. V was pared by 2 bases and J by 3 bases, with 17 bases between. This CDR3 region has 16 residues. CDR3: CASSLELHLAYYGYTF. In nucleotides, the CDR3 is TGTGCCAGCAGCTTAGAACTCCATCTTGCGTACTATGGCTACACCTTC.

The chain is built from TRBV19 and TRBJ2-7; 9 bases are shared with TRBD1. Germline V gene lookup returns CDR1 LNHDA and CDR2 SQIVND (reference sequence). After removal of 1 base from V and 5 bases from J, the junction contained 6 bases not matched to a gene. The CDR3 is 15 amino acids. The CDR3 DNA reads TGTGCCAGTAGTATAGTTCGGGACAGGGTTAACGAGCAGTACTTC. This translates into CASSIVRDRVNEQYF.